The 5 T cell receptor beta chains given below trace back to one sample, sequenced in a study of blood T cells in healthy people across ages. With a J-beta primer mix and a sample-barcoded 5' primer, a second PCR ran roughly 7 to 11 cycles. A single record per CDR3 protein comes from TCRdb applying MiXCR to the 5' RACE reads. The table records over 950,000 distinct CDR3 sequences, more than 30% of them present only once. Sequenced sample: blood. All receptors come from a man between 18 and 29 years old in good health.

V and J are TRBV7-2 and TRBJ2-5, with TRBD1 identical over 7 bases. There are 14 residues in the CDR3. Unmatched junction bases numbered 7, after V lost 5 bases and J lost 4 bases. CDR1 and CDR2 from the germline V gene are SGHTA and FQGNSA. The CDR3 nucleotides read TGTGCCAGCAGCCTACCGACAGGGCGAGAGACCCAGTACTTC. The encoded protein is CASSLPTGRETQYF. Based on the CDR3 plus reference TRBV7-2 and TRBJ2-5, the full variable domain is GAGVSQSPSNKVTEKGKDVELRCDPISGHTALYWYRQSLGQGLEFLIYFQGNSAPDKSGLPSDRFSAERTGGSVSTLTIQRTQQEDSAVYLCASSLPTGRETQYFGPGTRLLVL.

This clonotype occurred a few times. The rearrangement joins TRBV5-1 to TRBJ2-3; 8 nucleotides line up with TRBD1. CDR1 and CDR2 from the germline V gene are SGHRS and YFSETQ. V gave up 0 bases and J gave up 2 bases; unmatched junction bases: 2. This CDR3 contains 15 residues. CDR3 DNA sequence: TGCGCCAGCAGCTTGGGGACAGGGTTCACAGATACGCAGTATTTT. It yields the protein CASSLGTGFTDTQYF. The full variable domain, with the rest looked up from reference TRBV5-1 and TRBJ2-3, is KAGVTQTPRYLIKTRGQQVTLSCSPISGHRSVSWYQQTPGQGLQFLFEYFSETQRNKGNFPGRFSGRQFSNSRSEMNVSTLELGDSALYLCASSLGTGFTDTQYFGPGTRLTVL.

The V and J genes are TRBV16 and TRBJ1-2; perhaps TRBD1 as D (6 bases). The CDR3 loop spans 12 amino acids. V was trimmed by 3 bases and J by 8 bases, leaving 10 bases between them. Germline V lookup: CDR1 KGHSY, CDR2 FQNENV. DNA for the CDR3: TGTGCCAGCAGCCAGGACAGCAGAGGCTACACCTTC. This encodes CASSQDSRGYTF.

The chain employs TRBV12-3 or TRBV12-4 and TRBJ1-1; no reliable D call. The CDR3 is 12 residues long. Trimming left V 3 bases short and J 8 bases short, with 10 bases between. CDR3 residues: CASSFVTYEAFF. CDR3 DNA sequence: TGTGCCAGCAGTTTCGTGACGTACGAAGCTTTCTTT.

The CDR3 is CASSRGNNYGYTF. CDR3 bases: TGTGCCAGCAGCCGGGGAAATAACTATGGCTACACCTTC. The chain joins TRBV12-3 or TRBV12-4 to TRBJ1-2; the D is unclear. V was cut by 6 bases and J by 1 base, with 9 bases left in between. The CDR3 is 13 residues long.